This T cell receptor beta chain was identified during a study of human T cells and chemical hapten exposure. In this sample, this clonotype turned up a few times. Its antigen is not known. Individual cDNA molecules had unique molecular identifiers attached to them by the library. TCRdb reanalysed the RACE reads using MiXCR and keeps one entry per CDR3 protein. The top ten hold around 3.6% of the sample, which has 65,000 or so distinct CDR3 sequences, approximately 6.1% seen once. Time point denoted: healthy volunteer bleed at 6 weeks. Unfractionated whole blood served as the source for total RNA extraction. Study-wide points: No alteration of TCRs above 1 in 1000 frequency was seen with DPC sensitization.

The source of this sequence is a female donor in good health. Some clones in this sample may be carry-over from other donors' samples. Sequencing was performed on whole blood.

As DNA, the CDR3 is TGTGCCAGCACCCCTCGCGGCACAGATACGCAGTATTTT. Amino acid sequence: CASTPRGTDTQYF. The chain joins TRBV27 to TRBJ2-3; D not resolved. The length of the CDR3 is 13 residues. V lost 7 bases, J lost 1 base, and 9 bases lay in between. Germline lookup yields CDR1 MNHEY and CDR2 SMNVEV (reference sequence).